This T cell receptor beta chain came from a study of cytomegalovirus exposure and HLA in healthy donors. Looking at the study overall: In a later analysis, it was reported that the 110 or so validation repertoires had been produced on the same platform as the roughly 650 repertoires belonging to the first cohort.

Regarding the study as a whole: The tendency of first-cohort TCR clusters to co-occur in the approximately 110 validation repertoires was identified by a subsequent analysis. Cytomegalovirus association was assigned to over 150 TCR beta chains.

Only in-frame clones appear in the TCRdb table, and some are missing; sequencing was by immunoSEQ multiplex PCR. The table has approximately 39,000 clones, roughly 93% seen once; the top ten hold 2.5% to 4%. Note on this clone: Its cognate antigen is unknown.

Per the germline V gene, CDR1 is KGHSH and CDR2 is LQKENI. The germline V and J ends were trimmed by 3 bases and 7 bases, with 10 bases remaining between them. This CDR3 is built from 13 residues. The TCR was taken from a man aged 18 to 30 in good health and CMV-seronegative. Material for sequencing was PBMCs. The gene calls are TRBV18 and TRBJ2-1; D remains unclear. The chain's CDR3 is CASSPNPANEQFF. The CDR3, as DNA: TGTGCCAGCTCACCGAACCCTGCGAATGAGCAGTTCTTC.